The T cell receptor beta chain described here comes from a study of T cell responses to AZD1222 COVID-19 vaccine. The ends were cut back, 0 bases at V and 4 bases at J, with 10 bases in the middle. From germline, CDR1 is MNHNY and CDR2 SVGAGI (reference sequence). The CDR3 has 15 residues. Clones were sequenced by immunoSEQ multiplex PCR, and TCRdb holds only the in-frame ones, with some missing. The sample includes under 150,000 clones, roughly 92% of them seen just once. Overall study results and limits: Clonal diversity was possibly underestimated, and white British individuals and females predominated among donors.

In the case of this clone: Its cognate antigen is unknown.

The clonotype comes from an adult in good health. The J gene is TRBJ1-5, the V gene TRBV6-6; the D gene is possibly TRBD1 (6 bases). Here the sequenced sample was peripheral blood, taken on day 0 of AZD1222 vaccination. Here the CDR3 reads CASSYSRGENQPQHF. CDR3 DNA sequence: TGTGCCAGCAGTTACTCGAGGGGGGAAAATCAGCCCCAGCATTTT.